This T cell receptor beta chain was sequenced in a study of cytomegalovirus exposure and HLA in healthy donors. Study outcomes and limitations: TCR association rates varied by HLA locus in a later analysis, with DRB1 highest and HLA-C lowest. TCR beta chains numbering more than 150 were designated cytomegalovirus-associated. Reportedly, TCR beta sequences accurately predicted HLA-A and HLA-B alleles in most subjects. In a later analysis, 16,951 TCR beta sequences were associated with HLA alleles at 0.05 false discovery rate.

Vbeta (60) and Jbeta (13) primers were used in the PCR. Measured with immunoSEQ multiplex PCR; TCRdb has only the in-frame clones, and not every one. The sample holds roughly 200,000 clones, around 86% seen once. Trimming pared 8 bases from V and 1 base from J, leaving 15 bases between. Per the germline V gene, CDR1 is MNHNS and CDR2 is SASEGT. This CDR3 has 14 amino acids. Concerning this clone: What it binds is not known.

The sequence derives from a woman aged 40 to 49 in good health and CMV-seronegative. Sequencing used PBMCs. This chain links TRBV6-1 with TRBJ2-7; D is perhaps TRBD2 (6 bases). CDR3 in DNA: TGTGCCAGCTGGGGGTCGGGACTTTCCTACGAGCAGTACTTC. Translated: CASWGSGLSYEQYF.